This T cell receptor beta chain was documented in a study of blood T cell repertoires in COVID-19. Study-wide context: The United States, Italy and Spain were the sources of the acute and convalescent COVID-19 samples.

Per the authors' pipeline: Amplifying reference gene primers gave estimates of nucleated cell counts. The protocol was immunoSEQ multiplex PCR, while the TCRdb copy is restricted to in-frame clones and leaves out a portion. The V and J calls and clone size were taken over from that table, and D and trimming were inferred from the DNA. The table shows some 200,000 clones, with under 90% occurring only once. The germline CDR1 and CDR2 sequences are SGHRS and YFSETQ. The ends were cut back, 3 bases at V and 7 bases at J, with 22 bases in the middle. CDR3 length equals 16 residues. The receptor's source is a woman between 50 and 59 years old who had been exposed to COVID-19. The sample taken for sequencing was PBMCs or T cells enriched from blood (not recorded which). The gene calls are TRBV5-1 and TRBJ1-1; possible D gene TRBD1, 5 bases. The CDR3 bases are TGCGCCAGCAGCTGGCTGGGGGTGACTAGACTGGGTGAAGCTTTCTTT. Translating it yields CASSWLGVTRLGEAFF.